These 21 T cell receptor beta chains were all obtained from the same sample, sequenced in a study of CD8+ T cells in alopecia areata. TCR sequencing used cDNA made by reverse transcription of extracted RNA. Assay used: immunoSEQ multiplex PCR; TCRdb lists only in-frame clones, some missing. The table includes about 210,000 clones, over 60% detected once. Treatment given: oral pan-JAK inhibitor, 5-10 mg twice daily. Sequencing used CD4+ T cells sorted from blood, obtained at week 4, from a patient treated with tofacitinib. These receptors originate from a human donor with alopecia areata.

The CDR3 coding sequence is TGTGCCAGCAGCTTAGACAGGATCGACTACGAGCAGTACTTC. Translated: CASSLDRIDYEQYF. The chain carries TRBV7-2 and TRBJ2-7; TRBD1 might be the D (5 bases). Between the trimmed V and J ends, which lost 1 base and 3 bases, there was a span of 10 bases. The V gene's germline CDR1 is SGHTA and CDR2 FQGNSA. The CDR3 consists of 14 residues.

The sample holds a few counts of this clone. Within the sample, other DNA sequences also encode this same CDR3. The chain links TRBV20-1 to TRBJ2-5, with a weak D call TRBD2 (5 bases). Germline CDR1 DFQATT, CDR2 SNEGSKA (reference sequence). V shed 5 bases and J shed 5 bases, with 9 bases lying between them. The CDR3 spans 11 residues. CDR3 sequence: CSAREGETQYF. The CDR3, as DNA: TGCAGTGCTCGGGAAGGGGAGACCCAGTACTTC.

The sample holds a few counts of this clone. The junction differs from germline at one of its ends, possibly a read error. The chain combines TRBV5-4 with TRBJ2-7; a weak D match, TRBD1 (6 bases). CDR1 and CDR2 (germline): SGHNT, YYREEE (reference sequence). The CDR3 consists of 13 residues. The CDR3 DNA sequence: TGCGCCAGCAGCCAAGTTACAGGGTACGAGCAGTACTTC. Amino acids: CASSQVTGYEQYF.

This clone has a single count. CDR3 sequence (DNA): TGTGCCAGCAGCTTTAGTGGGACAGGGACTGGTGGCTACACCTTC. Its translation is CASSFSGTGTGGYTF. The chain links TRBV5-4 to TRBJ1-2; TRBD1 matches at 9 bases. V lost 2 bases and J lost 7; bases outside the gene matches: 9. The CDR3 consists of 15 residues. Germline assignment: CDR1 SGHNT and CDR2 YYREEE (reference sequence).

As to this clone: The germline gene is not matched at one end of the junction; a read error may be the cause. The V and J genes are TRBV6-5 and TRBJ1-1, with 8 positions matching TRBD1. CDR3 length equals 15 residues. CDR1 is MNHEY and CDR2 is SVGAGI in the germline V gene. CDR3 bases: TGTGCCAACAGTTACGCCACAGGGGGGGACACTGAAGCTTTCTTT. It is translated as CANSYATGGDTEAFF.

The gene calls are TRBV25-1 and TRBJ2-4; D remains unclear. From germline, CDR1 is MGHDK and CDR2 SYGVNS. The CDR3 is 14 amino acids. The V and J ends lost 3 bases and 1 base respectively, with 7 bases between them. CDR3 coding DNA: TGTGCCAGCAGTGACAGCACGGCCAAAAACATTCAGTACTTC. Amino acids: CASSDSTAKNIQYF.

Only a few counts were recorded for this clone. CDR3 DNA sequence: TGCAGCGTGGCCAACAGGGGAAAGACCCAGTACTTC. This sequence encodes CSVANRGKTQYF. The chain couples TRBV29-1 to TRBJ2-5; 7 bases map to TRBD1. The J segment lost 6 bases and the V segment lost 6 bases, leaving 7 bases of the junction unmatched. Germline values: CDR1 SQVTM, CDR2 ANQGSEA. The CDR3 consists of 12 residues.

The rearrangement joins TRBV4-2 to TRBJ2-5; D unresolved. Germline CDR1 is LGHNA and CDR2 is YNFKEQ. Trimming took off 1 base at V and 5 bases at J, with 11 bases between the two ends. This CDR3 is 14 amino acids long. CDR3 in DNA: TGTGCCAGCAGCCAAGGATCAAGCGCGGAGACCCAGTACTTC. Encoded protein: CASSQGSSAETQYF.

The table lists this clone with a few counts. One end of the junction is discordant with germline, which a read error may explain. The genes are TRBV6-5 and TRBJ2-3, with TRBD1 matching over 7 bases. This CDR3 region has 13 residues. Germline V gene data show CDR1 as MNHEY and CDR2 as SVGAGI. DNA for the CDR3: TGTGCCATCAGTGACAGGGTCACAGATACGCAGTATTTT. It specifies CAISDRVTDTQYF.

This clone was seen once. This sequence joins TRBV6-1 and TRBJ1-5; a possible D gene is TRBD1 (6 bases). Deletions cut 7 bases from V and 6 bases from J, with 13 bases between. CDR3 length equals 13 residues. The germline V gene encodes CDR1 MNHNS and CDR2 SASEGT. This CDR3 reads CASTTDRTQPQHF. The DNA for the CDR3 is TGTGCCAGCACCACAGACAGGACTCAGCCCCAGCATTTT.

The chain couples TRBV7-2 to TRBJ2-7, with D possibly TRBD1 on 6 matching bases. Germline values: CDR1 SGHTA, CDR2 FQGNSA. V gave up 1 base and J gave up 2 bases, with 12 bases separating them. The CDR3 is 15 residues long. The CDR3 loop is CASSLDGTPAYEQYF. As DNA, the CDR3 is TGTGCCAGCAGCTTAGACGGGACACCCGCCTACGAGCAGTACTTC.

The count of this clone is one. The chain joins TRBV21-1 to TRBJ1-1; whether TRBD1, the table's D call, matches the DNA was not checked. TRBV21-1 is given as a pseudogene. CDR3 length: 15 amino acids. The CDR3 loop is CASSNGAGMNTEAFF. The CDR3 DNA follows: TGTGCCAGCAGCAATGGGGCAGGGATGAACACTGAAGCTTTCTTT.

This rearrangement joins TRBV4-3 to TRBJ1-4; the match to TRBD1 covers 9 bases. The V gene end was trimmed by 5 bases and the J gene end by 14 bases; junction bases not matched to a gene: 12. The CDR3 has 14 residues. The germline V gene encodes CDR1 LGHNA and CDR2 YSLEER. CDR3 sequence (DNA): TGCGCCAGCAGCGCCGAGGGACAGGGTGGAACGCTGTTTTTT. It codes for CASSAEGQGGTLFF.

In its sample, this clone was seen a few times. V is TRBV7-9 and J is TRBJ2-5, with a possible D match to TRBD2 (5 bases). Trimming stripped 3 bases from V and 7 bases from J, with 6 bases between. Germline V lookup: CDR1 SEHNR, CDR2 FQNEAQ (reference sequence). The CDR3 loop spans 11 amino acids. CDR3 nucleotides: TGTGCCAGCAGCTTTCGGGGGACCCAGTACTTC. This translates into CASSFRGTQYF.

The rearrangement joins TRBV29-1 to TRBJ1-3; no clear D. The CDR3 totals 12 residues. V lost 5 bases and J 4 bases, leaving 9 bases between the germline ends. The germline CDR1 and CDR2 sequences are SQVTM and ANQGSEA. CDR3 nucleotides: TGCAGCGTTTTGGCAGTAGGAAACACCATATATTTT. Its protein is CSVLAVGNTIYF.

This rearrangement joins TRBV7-2 to TRBJ1-2; TRBD1 matches at 7 bases. The CDR3 has 15 amino acids. CDR1 is SGHTA, CDR2 FQGNSA, per germline. The J segment lost 4 bases and the V segment lost 5 bases, leaving 10 bases of the junction unmatched. The CDR3: CASSPRQGAPYGYTF. For the CDR3, the DNA is TGTGCCAGCAGCCCCAGACAGGGAGCGCCCTATGGCTACACCTTC.

The V and J genes are TRBV15 and TRBJ1-2; D is ambiguous. Germline V CDR1 and CDR2: LNHNV, YYDKDF (reference sequence). This CDR3 is 13 amino acids long. The V gene lost 0 bases and the J gene lost 8 bases, with 10 bases spanning the gap. The CDR3 sequence: CATSRDRAGGYTF. DNA of the CDR3: TGTGCCACCAGCAGAGATCGAGCCGGGGGCTACACCTTC. The complete variable domain, with remaining parts taken from reference TRBV15 and TRBJ1-2, reads DAMVIQNPRYQVTQFGKPVTLSCSQTLNHNVMYWYQQKSSQAPKLLFHYYDKDFNNEADTPDNFQSRRPNTSFCFLDIRSPGLGDTAMYLCATSRDRAGGYTFGSGTRLTVV.

The V gene is TRBV7-2, the J gene TRBJ1-2, with D hard to call. V lost 5 bases to trimming and J lost 2 bases, with 12 bases between them. Germline values: CDR1 SGHTA, CDR2 FQGNSA. The CDR3 contains 14 residues. The CDR3 protein is CASSTRSGNYGYTF. The CDR3 DNA reads TGTGCCAGCAGCACCCGGAGCGGAAACTATGGCTACACCTTC.

The rearrangement uses TRBV6-6 and TRBJ2-1; 7 nucleotides line up with TRBD1. The CDR3 is 14 amino acids. Trimming cost V 7 bases and J 7 bases; bases outside gene matches: 10. Looked up from germline, CDR1 is MNHNY and CDR2 is SVGAGI (reference sequence). The DNA of the CDR3 is TGTGCCAGCACTACAACCGGGACAGAGAATGAGCAGTTCTTC. Amino acid sequence: CASTTTGTENEQFF.

This chain links TRBV7-8 with TRBJ2-7; D remains unclear. The ends were cut back, 2 bases at V and 2 bases at J, with 13 bases in the middle. Germline CDR1 reads SGHVS; CDR2 reads FQNEAQ. This CDR3 spans 15 amino acids. The CDR3 spells CASSLSADPAYEQYF. The CDR3 coding sequence is TGTGCCAGCAGCTTATCGGCCGATCCCGCCTACGAGCAGTACTTC.

This clone appeared a few times. The J gene is TRBJ1-2, the V gene TRBV14; no clear D. V lost 2 bases and J lost 6, with 13 bases in between. The length of the CDR3 is 14 residues. Germline CDR1 and CDR2: SGHDN and FVKESK. CDR3 residues: CASSQSSGSDGYTF. CDR3 nucleotides: TGTGCCAGCAGCCAATCTTCGGGGAGCGATGGCTACACCTTC.